This T cell receptor beta chain was obtained from a study of blood T cells in healthy people across ages. This clonotype has more than one count but fewer than ten. Its antigen is as yet unknown. Study-level findings and limits: Researchers judged that diversity estimates from one million T cells fell short of true values.

Germline values: CDR1 ENHRY, CDR2 SYGVKD. V gave up 5 bases and J gave up 1 base, with 14 bases separating them. The CDR3 has 15 amino acids. Using a J-beta primer mix together with a sample-barcoded 5' primer, a second PCR was run for roughly 7 to 11 cycles. TCRdb independently ran MiXCR on the 5' RACE reads; one entry per CDR3 protein. The sample yields 550,000 to 650,000 distinct CDR3 sequences, around 27% seen once. Total RNA extracted from each sample amounted to at least 5.5 micrograms. The same data also went into a second study, on T cells of mothers and their children.

This receptor was identified in a boy younger than 10 in good health. The rearrangement joins TRBV10-3 to TRBJ1-1, with D hard to call. The sequencing input was blood. The CDR3 protein is CAISNQEGTNTEAFF. The CDR3 DNA reads TGTGCCATCAGTAACCAGGAAGGAACGAACACTGAAGCTTTCTTT.